A selection of T cell receptor beta chains follows, all from one sample in a study of breast tumors, draining lymph nodes, adjacent tissues. Using its own MiXCR run on the multiplex PCR reads, TCRdb lists one record per CDR3 protein. The table has tens of thousands of distinct CDR3 sequences, 60% to 70% seen once. The specimen sequenced was tumor-adjacent breast tissue. Receptor source: a female donor with breast cancer. Some clones in this sample may be carry-over from other donors' samples. CDR3s include the opening cysteine and the closing phenylalanine or tryptophan. A D gene is named only where the DNA matches it firmly. Only part of the rows carry a size: once, few, many, or a class if the clone is expanded.

v_call,clone_size,d_call,j_call,cdr3_aa,cdr3_nt
TRBV10-3,once,TRBD2,TRBJ2-5,CAIGVTSGQETQYF,TGTGCCATCGGAGTAACTAGCGGCCAAGAGACCCAGTACTTC
TRBV15,few,-,TRBJ1-2,CATSRDRESDGYTF,TGTGCCACCAGCAGAGACAGGGAATCGGATGGCTACACCTTC
TRBV11-2,once,-,TRBJ2-2,CASSLLASGVSGELFF,TGTGCCAGCAGCTTACTCGCCTCAGGGGTTTCCGGGGAGCTGTTTTTT
TRBV7-3,few,-,TRBJ2-5,CASSQTGQETQYF,TGTGCCAGCAGCCAAACGGGACAAGAGACCCAGTACTTC
TRBV5-6,-,TRBD1,TRBJ1-4,CASSFRTGGGRAEKLFF,TGTGCCAGCAGCTTTAGGACAGGGGGCGGACGGGCTGAAAAACTGTTTTTT
TRBV5-1,-,-,TRBJ2-1,CASGRLGTPPANEQFF,TGCGCCAGTGGAAGATTGGGGACCCCCCCCGCGAATGAGCAGTTCTTC
TRBV5-1,medium-sized,TRBD2,TRBJ2-1,CASSPGTSGPSYNEQFF,TGCGCCAGCAGCCCTGGGACTAGCGGGCCTTCCTACAATGAGCAGTTCTTC
TRBV19,-,TRBD2,TRBJ2-7,CASSFGASGSDEQYF,TGTGCCAGTAGTTTCGGAGCTAGCGGGAGTGACGAGCAGTACTTC
TRBV12-3/TRBV12-4,-,TRBD1,TRBJ2-7,CASSTGTGFLLQYF,TGTGCCAGCAGTACCGGGACAGGGTTCTTGTTGCAGTACTTC
TRBV7-2,medium-sized,TRBD2,TRBJ2-1,CASSYEGLAGGSYNEQFF,TGTGCCAGCAGCTACGAGGGGCTAGCGGGAGGGTCCTACAATGAGCAGTTCTTC
TRBV11-2,-,-,TRBJ1-5,CASSLDTASNQPQHF,TGTGCCAGCAGCTTAGATACGGCGAGCAATCAGCCCCAGCATTTT
TRBV10-3,-,-,TRBJ2-1,CAISRLVLSSYNEQFF,TGTGCCATCAGTCGCCTAGTTTTGAGCTCCTACAATGAGCAGTTCTTC
TRBV12-3/TRBV12-4,medium-sized,TRBD1,TRBJ1-2,CASSLYPNTGDGYTF,TGTGCCAGCAGTTTATACCCGAATACAGGGGATGGCTACACCTTC
TRBV20-1,-,-,TRBJ2-3,CGARDFQGGSTDTQYF,TGCGGTGCTAGAGATTTCCAGGGGGGGTCCACAGATACGCAGTATTTT
TRBV28,once,TRBD2,TRBJ2-7,CASRPPLAGGEQYF,TGTGCCAGCAGGCCCCCTCTAGCGGGAGGCGAGCAGTACTTC
TRBV20-1,-,-,TRBJ2-3,CSARAGDVADAQYF,TGCAGTGCTAGGGCGGGTGACGTTGCGGATGCGCAGTATTTT
TRBV2,-,-,TRBJ2-5,CASPLAGETQYF,TGTGCCAGCCCTTTAGCAGGAGAGACCCAGTACTTC
TRBV12-3/TRBV12-4,few,TRBD2,TRBJ2-3,CASRLSGTSTDTQYF,TGTGCCAGCAGACTTAGCGGGACTAGCACAGATACGCAGTATTTT
TRBV19,-,TRBD2,TRBJ2-3,CASSMLSGGGTDTQYF,TGTGCCAGTAGTATGCTAAGCGGGGGGGGCACAGATACGCAGTATTTT
TRBV4-1,few,-,TRBJ2-3,CASSHFRQRTDTQYF,TGCGCCAGCAGCCACTTCAGGCAGCGCACAGATACGCAGTATTTT
TRBV4-1,-,-,TRBJ1-6,CASSQGDSHPGAPLHF,TGCGCCAGCAGCCAGGGGGACTCACACCCAGGCGCACCCCTCCACTTT
TRBV20-1,-,TRBD2,TRBJ2-7,CSARGTSQHEQYF,TGCAGTGCTCGCGGGACTAGCCAACACGAGCAGTACTTC
TRBV7-9,-,-,TRBJ1-2,CASSLHPYGYTF,TGTGCCAGCAGCCTTCACCCCTATGGCTACACCTTC
TRBV10-3,-,TRBD1,TRBJ2-1,CAIKGTGDLNEQFF,TGTGCCATCAAAGGGACAGGGGATCTCAATGAGCAGTTCTTC
TRBV20-1,-,TRBD2,TRBJ2-7,CSASKLAGSYEQYF,TGCAGTGCTAGTAAACTAGCGGGCTCCTACGAGCAGTACTTC
TRBV6-1,few,TRBD1,TRBJ2-4,CASSEEGQGAVNIQYF,TGTGCCAGCAGTGAAGAAGGGCAGGGGGCAGTAAACATTCAGTACTTC
TRBV25-1,-,-,TRBJ1-3,CASSSLSSGNTIYF,TGTGCCAGCAGTTCGCTAAGCTCTGGAAACACCATATATTTT
TRBV6-4,medium-sized,-,TRBJ1-2,CASRPGGSNGYGYTF,TGTGCCAGCAGACCCGGAGGATCCAACGGCTATGGCTACACCTTC
TRBV4-1,-,-,TRBJ2-5,CASSQDEEETQYF,TGCGCCAGCAGCCAAGATGAGGAAGAGACCCAGTACTTC
TRBV9,many,TRBD1,TRBJ2-2,CASSSGTGPTGELFF,TGTGCCAGCAGCTCAGGGACAGGGCCCACCGGGGAGCTGTTTTTT
TRBV7-8,-,TRBD2,TRBJ2-7,CASSITSGRSYEQYF,TGTGCCAGCAGCATAACTAGCGGGAGATCCTACGAGCAGTACTTC
TRBV12-3/TRBV12-4,-,-,TRBJ2-2,CASSGSWNTGELFF,TGTGCCAGCTCGGGGTCCTGGAACACCGGGGAGCTGTTTTTT
TRBV19,-,TRBD2,TRBJ2-7,CASSLSGLAYERYF,TGTGCCAGTAGTCTATCGGGACTAGCCTACGAGCGGTACTTC
TRBV5-1,-,-,TRBJ1-1,CASSETGIPNTEAFF,TGCGCCAGCAGCGAAACAGGGATCCCGAACACTGAAGCTTTCTTT
TRBV20-1,-,TRBD2,TRBJ2-7,CSAKIAGSPYEQYF,TGCAGTGCTAAAATAGCGGGGTCCCCCTACGAGCAGTACTTC
TRBV9,-,TRBD1,TRBJ2-3,CASSQTGADTDTQYF,TGTGCCAGCAGCCAGACAGGGGCCGACACAGATACGCAGTATTTT